The rows below give T cell receptor beta chains drawn from one sample of a study of blood T cell repertoires in COVID-19. Clones were read by immunoSEQ multiplex PCR, and TCRdb kept only the in-frame ones, dropping some. The sample has over 250,000 clones, roughly 85% seen once; the top ten hold 5.1%. Sequencing input: peripheral blood. These receptors originate from a middle-aged man with active or convalescent COVID-19. CDR3s include the opening cysteine and the closing phenylalanine or tryptophan. The D gene is left open where the match is weak. Part of the rows lack a size; the others show once, few, many or a class for expanded clones.

>.|.|TRBV7-8|TRBJ1-2
TGTGCCAGCAGCTTAGGCGGGGGAGGGGTTGAGTATGGCTACACCTTC
CASSLGGGGVEYGYTF
>TRBD2|.|TRBV4-3|TRBJ2-3
TGCGCCAGCAGCCAAGATTGGCGGGGGGGCACAGATACGCAGTATTTT
CASSQDWRGGTDTQYF
>.|.|TRBV5-1|TRBJ1-4
TGCGCCAGCAGCTTGGAGGGGTCAGGGGCTAATGAAAAACTGTTTTTT
CASSLEGSGANEKLFF
>.|.|TRBV5-1|TRBJ2-1
TGCGCCAGCAGCCCCAATCCGGGGACTTTACGTGAGCAGTTCTTC
CASSPNPGTLREQFF
>.|.|TRBV2|TRBJ2-1
TGTGCCAGCAGTAGGGCCCCAGCGCCAGGGGGGTCCTACAATGAGCAGTTCTTC
CASSRAPAPGGSYNEQFF
>.|.|TRBV6-5|TRBJ2-7
TGTGCCAGCAGTTGGCGGCTGCAGGGCTCCTACGAGCAGTACTTC
CASSWRLQGSYEQYF
>TRBD2|.|TRBV2|TRBJ2-1
TGTGCCAGCAGTAGAGCGGGAGGCCCCTACAATGAGCAGTTCTTC
CASSRAGGPYNEQFF
>.|few|TRBV6-4|TRBJ1-2
TGTGCCAGCAGACCCGACAGGTCAACCCTTCATGGCTACACCTTC
CASRPDRSTLHGYTF
>.|.|TRBV6-5|TRBJ1-2
TGTGCCAGCAGTTACAATCCAGTCTATGGCTACACCTTC
CASSYNPVYGYTF
>TRBD1|.|TRBV7-9|TRBJ1-5
TGTGCCAGCAGCCCCGGGGACAGGGGGTTTAGCAATCAGCCCCAGCATTTT
CASSPGDRGFSNQPQHF
>.|.|TRBV5-1|TRBJ1-2
TGCGCCAGCAGCTGGACCGGTAGAGAGGGTGGCTACACCTTC
CASSWTGREGGYTF
>TRBD2|.|TRBV27|TRBJ2-1
TGTGCCACCGGGCGGGCGGGAGAAGGATACAATGAGCAGTTCTTC
CATGRAGEGYNEQFF
>TRBD2|once|TRBV28|TRBJ2-7
TGTGCCAGCAGTCCCCTCCCTAGCGGGAGGGACGAGCAGTACTTC
CASSPLPSGRDEQYF
>.|few|TRBV15|TRBJ1-3
TGTGCCACCAGCAGAGCAGTCAGTGGAAACACCATATATTTT
CATSRAVSGNTIYF
>.|.|TRBV5-1|TRBJ2-1
TGCGCCAGCAGCTTGGTTCTAGCCGCCTACAATGAGCAGTTCTTC
CASSLVLAAYNEQFF
>TRBD2|.|TRBV11-3|TRBJ2-5
TGTGCCAGCAGCTTAGGGCGGGGGATCCCAGGGGAGACCCAGTACTTC
CASSLGRGIPGETQYF
>TRBD1|.|TRBV20-1|TRBJ1-2
TGCAGTGCTAGTCCCGGACAGGGGAAGAGGTATGGCTACACCTTT
CSASPGQGKRYGYTF